The 30 T cell receptor beta chains below all came from one sample that was sequenced in a study of OX40 agonist ivuxolimab in advanced cancers. The library was produced with the immunoSEQ multiplex PCR assay. TCRdb re-hosts the immuneACCESS table, in-frame sequences only. Its copies lack some clones; in the studies checked, an unresolved V gene accounts for under half of them, and the cause for the rest is not known. Recorded for this sample are about 41,000 clones; around nine tenths of them occurred a single time. The top ten constitute roughly 36% of the sample. The sequencing here drew on CD4+ or CD8+ T cells sorted from blood, taken in a trial of the OX40 agonist ivuxolimab. These receptors originate from an adult with an advanced solid tumor such as melanoma, head and neck, liver or kidney cancer.

J is TRBJ2-3 and V is TRBV7-2; D might be TRBD2 (6 bases). The CDR3 is 15 amino acids. CDR1 SGHTA and CDR2 FQGNSA come from the germline V gene. Trimming took off 2 bases at V and 2 bases at J, with 11 bases between the two ends. CDR3 sequence: CASSLLAGYTDTQYF. As DNA, the CDR3 is TGTGCCAGCAGCTTACTCGCGGGGTACACAGATACGCAGTATTTT. Drawing the rest from reference TRBV7-2 and TRBJ2-3, the complete variable domain is GAGVSQSPSNKVTEKGKDVELRCDPISGHTALYWYRQSLGQGLEFLIYFQGNSAPDKSGLPSDRFSAERTGGSVSTLTIQRTQQEDSAVYLCASSLLAGYTDTQYFGPGTRLTVL.

This clone was observed once. The V call is TRBV2, the J call TRBJ2-3, with D perhaps matching TRBD2 (6 bases). The CDR3 extends over 14 amino acids. Germline lookup yields CDR1 SNHLY and CDR2 FYNNEI. V was cut by 8 bases and J by 2 bases, with 14 bases left in between. CDR3 amino acids: CASWGLYDTDTQYF. The CDR3 DNA reads TGTGCCAGCTGGGGACTGTACGACACAGATACGCAGTATTTT.

The rearrangement joins TRBV6-1 to TRBJ1-1; tentatively, D is TRBD1 (5 bases). The germline V and J ends were trimmed by 5 bases and 4 bases, with 14 bases remaining between them. Germline V gene sequence: CDR1 MNHNS, CDR2 SASEGT. This CDR3 contains 14 residues. CDR3 DNA sequence: TGTGCCAGCAGTCTCCGGGGCTCGAGCACTGAAGCTTTCTTT. It yields the protein CASSLRGSSTEAFF.

The chain has TRBV5-8 and TRBJ2-3; D not resolved. The CDR3 loop spans 13 amino acids. CDR1 SGHTS and CDR2 YDEGEE come from the germline V gene. Trimming shortened V by 2 bases and J by 2 bases, and 6 bases separated the two germline ends. The CDR3 loop is CASSFTNTDTQYF. The CDR3 coding sequence is TGTGCCAGCAGCTTTACCAACACAGATACGCAGTATTTT.

This chain joins TRBV6-1 and TRBJ1-4, with TRBD1 as a possible D gene (6 bases). CDR1 MNHNS and CDR2 SASEGT come from the germline V gene. Between the trimmed V and J ends, which lost 0 bases and 7 bases, there was a span of 9 bases. The CDR3 runs to 14 residues. The CDR3 nucleotides read TGTGCCAGCAGTGAAGCGGGGACACGTGAAAAACTGTTTTTT. It yields the protein CASSEAGTREKLFF.

The chain carries TRBV7-3 and TRBJ2-5; no clear D gene. The CDR3 length is 13 residues. Looked up from germline, CDR1 is SGHTA and CDR2 is FQGTGA. Trimming left V 5 bases short and J 4 bases short, with 11 bases between. CDR3 sequence: CASSTGSRETQYF. CDR3 DNA sequence: TGTGCCAGCAGCACGGGTTCTCGAGAGACCCAGTACTTC.

The chain employs TRBV25-1 and TRBJ2-3; TRBD2 matches at 7 bases. The CDR3 has 14 residues. The J segment lost 4 bases and the V segment lost 6 bases, leaving 7 bases of the junction unmatched. The germline V gene has CDR1 MGHDK and CDR2 SYGVNS. The DNA of the CDR3 is TGTGCCAGCAGAGAGGGAGGGATATCAGATACGCAGTATTTT. It is translated as CASREGGISDTQYF.

This clone was detected once. This rearrangement joins TRBV6-5 to TRBJ2-7; no clear D. Germline-derived CDR1 and CDR2 are MNHEY and SVGAGI. The CDR3 runs to 14 residues. Between the trimmed V and J ends, which lost 8 bases and 2 bases, there was a span of 16 bases. In DNA form, the CDR3 reads TGTGCCAGCGTGGAGCCCTGGCGGACCTACGAGCAGTACTTC. As protein: CASVEPWRTYEQYF.

Only one count was recorded for this clone. CDR3: CASSRMGTLQQYF. The CDR3 DNA reads TGTGCCAGCAGCCGGATGGGGACACTACAGCAGTATTTT. The chain uses TRBV7-6 and TRBJ2-3; D is possibly TRBD1 (6 bases). V was trimmed by 5 bases and J by 11 bases, leaving 17 bases between them. Germline V lookup: CDR1 SGHVS, CDR2 FNYEAQ. The CDR3 sequence is 13 residues long.

This chain connects TRBV12-2 to TRBJ1-1. TRBV12-2 represents a pseudogene. The CDR3 extends over 14 amino acids. CDR3 amino acids: CASRLFHLGTEAFF. CDR3 coding DNA: TGTGCAAGTCGCTTGTTTCATCTTGGCACTGAAGCTTTCTTT.

The chain recombines TRBV29-1 with TRBJ1-5, with D tentatively TRBD1 (5 bases). The ends were cut back, 4 bases at V and 2 bases at J, with 12 bases in the middle. This CDR3 is 14 amino acids long. CDR1 and CDR2 (germline): SQVTM, ANQGSEA. CDR3 in DNA: TGCAGCGTTGCCGAAGACAGCCGCAATCAGCCCCAGCATTTT. Its protein is CSVAEDSRNQPQHF.

V gene TRBV7-2 combines with J gene TRBJ2-3, with D possibly TRBD2 on 6 matching bases. This CDR3 is 14 amino acids long. Germline CDR1 is SGHTA and CDR2 is FQGNSA. V lost 3 bases and J 3 bases, leaving 10 bases between the germline ends. The chain's CDR3 is CASSFRLGTDTQYF. The DNA of the CDR3 is TGTGCCAGCAGCTTCCGACTAGGTACAGATACGCAGTATTTT.

The chain combines TRBV11-2 with TRBJ2-1; perhaps TRBD1 as D (6 bases). The V gene's germline CDR1 is SGHAT and CDR2 FQNNGV. This CDR3 contains 16 residues. V lost 1 base to trimming and J lost 0 bases, with 10 bases between them. The CDR3 DNA reads TGTGCCAGCAGCTTAGGAATGGACAGCTCCTACAATGAGCAGTTCTTC. It codes for CASSLGMDSSYNEQFF.

This sequence joins TRBV11-2 and TRBJ1-2; tentative D call: TRBD1 (5 bases). V lost 4 bases to trimming and J lost 0 bases, with 9 bases between them. Germline values: CDR1 SGHAT, CDR2 FQNNGV. This CDR3 is built from 14 residues. The CDR3 bases are TGTGCCAGCAGCTCCGACAGAGCTAACTATGGCTACACCTTC. Protein: CASSSDRANYGYTF.

V gene TRBV18 combines with J gene TRBJ2-2, with D unresolved. V was shortened by 5 bases and J by 7 bases, with 8 bases between the two germline ends. The CDR3 loop spans 12 amino acids. Germline V lookup: CDR1 KGHSH, CDR2 LQKENI. CDR3 sequence (DNA): TGTGCCAGCTCATCCCCGGTCGGGGAGCTGTTTTTT. This sequence encodes CASSSPVGELFF.

This chain links TRBV7-2 with TRBJ2-3; no firm D call. Trimming took off 2 bases at V and 4 bases at J, with 7 bases between the two ends. The CDR3 has 13 amino acids. CDR1 is SGHTA and CDR2 is FQGNSA in the germline V gene. The CDR3: CASSLYRADTQYF. CDR3 in DNA: TGTGCCAGCAGCTTATATAGGGCAGATACGCAGTATTTT.

This chain uses TRBV6-5 with TRBJ2-7; maybe TRBD1 (6 bases). V shed 2 bases and J shed 7 bases, with 21 bases lying between them. This CDR3 comprises 16 residues. Germline CDR1 and CDR2: MNHEY and SVGAGI. The CDR3 DNA reads TGTGCCAGCAGTTACGGACAGTCCGTTATGTATGGTGAGCAGTACTTC. The encoded protein is CASSYGQSVMYGEQYF.

The chain links TRBV9 to TRBJ2-7, with 7 bases matching TRBD1. Germline-derived CDR1 and CDR2 are SGDLS and YYNGEE. The CDR3 is made up of 13 amino acids. Germline trimming cut 4 bases from V and 6 bases from J; bases unmatched to any gene: 7. The CDR3 DNA follows: TGTGCCAGCAGCACCAACGCAGGGGGCGAGCAGTACTTC. Encoded protein: CASSTNAGGEQYF.

The chain carries TRBV7-4 and TRBJ2-7; the D is unclear. The CDR3 has 9 residues. Between the trimmed V and J ends, which lost 9 bases and 12 bases, there was a span of 12 bases. Per the germline V gene, CDR1 is SGHVT and CDR2 is SQSDAQ. CDR3 residues: CARTRMAYF. The CDR3, as DNA: TGTGCCAGGACCCGAATGGCGTACTTC.

This rearrangement joins TRBV11-2 to TRBJ2-7, with no clear D. The length of the CDR3 is 13 residues. Germline V gives CDR1 SGHAT, CDR2 FQNNGV. V lost 1 base and J lost 2, with 6 bases in between. The CDR3 coding sequence is TGTGCCAGCAGCTTAGCCGGCCCCTACGAGCAGTACTTC. It translates to CASSLAGPYEQYF.

This clone was found a few times. The chain uses TRBV4-1 and TRBJ1-1; D remains ambiguous. There are 12 residues in the CDR3. Germline CDR1 is MGHRA and CDR2 is YSYEKL. V lost 0 bases, J lost 6 bases, and 5 bases lay in between. This CDR3 is CASSQDQAEAFF. CDR3 nucleotides: TGCGCCAGCAGCCAAGATCAGGCTGAAGCTTTCTTT.

This chain joins TRBV9 and TRBJ2-6; D is undetermined. Germline CDR1 SGDLS, CDR2 YYNGEE. The CDR3 is made up of 15 amino acids. Trimming removed 0 bases at V and 1 base at J, with 5 bases between. The CDR3 spells CASSVGQSGANVLTF. CDR3 DNA sequence: TGTGCCAGCAGCGTAGGGCAGTCTGGGGCCAACGTCCTGACTTTC.

The V and J genes are TRBV4-2 and TRBJ2-7; D not certain. The CDR3 runs 14 residues. The V and J ends lost 1 base and 4 bases respectively, with 11 bases between them. Per the germline V gene, CDR1 is LGHNA and CDR2 is YNFKEQ. The CDR3 spells CASSQAISLYEQYF. The DNA of the CDR3 is TGTGCCAGCAGCCAAGCGATTAGCTTGTACGAGCAGTACTTC.

V gene TRBV7-9 combines with J gene TRBJ2-7; D unclear. CDR3 size: 15 residues. V was trimmed by 3 bases and J by 4 bases, leaving 16 bases between them. CDR1 is SEHNR and CDR2 is FQNEAQ in the germline V gene (reference sequence). The DNA for the CDR3 is TGTGCCAGCAGCTTTCAGGACGTGGTGGGGTACGAGCAGTACTTC. Its translation is CASSFQDVVGYEQYF. Using reference TRBV7-9 and TRBJ2-7 for the parts outside the CDR3, the full variable domain is DTGVSQNPRHKITKRGQNVTFRCDPISEHNRLYWYRQTLGQGPEFLTYFQNEAQLEKSRLLSDRFSAERPKGSFSTLEIQRTEQGDSAMYLCASSFQDVVGYEQYFGPGTRLTVT.

The chain couples TRBV19 to TRBJ2-3; D possibly corresponds to TRBD1 (5 bases). This CDR3 spans 13 amino acids. In germline, CDR1 is LNHDA, CDR2 SQIVND (reference sequence). The germline V and J ends were trimmed by 4 bases and 8 bases, with 13 bases remaining between them. The CDR3 nucleotides read TGTGCCAGTAGTACCGGCCCCCAGGGTACGCAGTATTTT. Translation gives CASSTGPQGTQYF.

The gene calls are TRBV5-4 and TRBJ1-4; 9 nucleotides line up with TRBD1. V shed 5 bases and J 8 bases; nucleotides not matched to a gene: 10. Germline V gene sequence: CDR1 SGHNT, CDR2 YYREEE (reference sequence). The CDR3 has 15 residues. The CDR3 DNA reads TGTGCCAGCAGTGCCTCGGGACAGGGTAGGGAAAAACTGTTTTTT. Residues: CASSASGQGREKLFF.

This rearrangement joins TRBV5-1 to TRBJ2-5; D not resolved. The germline CDR1 and CDR2 sequences are SGHRS and YFSETQ. The CDR3 runs to 13 residues. Trimming removed 1 base at V and 0 bases at J, with 4 bases between. The CDR3 sequence: CASSLSNQETQYF. Here the CDR3 DNA reads TGCGCCAGCAGCTTGTCCAACCAAGAGACCCAGTACTTC.

This clone has more than one count but fewer than ten. This chain links TRBV7-9 with TRBJ1-5; tentative D call: TRBD1 (6 bases). The CDR3 covers 14 residues. V was trimmed by 5 bases and J by 4 bases, leaving 12 bases between them. Germline V gene lookup returns CDR1 SEHNR and CDR2 FQNEAQ (reference sequence). CDR3 bases: TGTGCCAGCAGCCCTACAGGGCCTAATCAGCCCCAGCATTTT. Translated: CASSPTGPNQPQHF. Filled out from reference TRBV7-9 and TRBJ1-5, the complete variable domain reads DTGVSQNPRHKITKRGQNVTFRCDPISEHNRLYWYRQTLGQGPEFLTYFQNEAQLEKSRLLSDRFSAERPKGSFSTLEIQRTEQGDSAMYLCASSPTGPNQPQHFGDGTRLSIL.

The chain carries TRBV7-2 and TRBJ2-7; no reliable D call. V lost 4 bases and J lost 0, with 10 bases in between. The germline V gene has CDR1 SGHTA and CDR2 FQGNSA. This CDR3 is built from 14 residues. The CDR3 coding sequence is TGTGCCAGCAGCTCCCAAGGTCGCTCCTACGAGCAGTACTTC. Its protein product is CASSSQGRSYEQYF. Together with reference TRBV7-2 and TRBJ2-7, the CDR3 gives the full variable domain: GAGVSQSPSNKVTEKGKDVELRCDPISGHTALYWYRQSLGQGLEFLIYFQGNSAPDKSGLPSDRFSAERTGGSVSTLTIQRTQQEDSAVYLCASSSQGRSYEQYFGPGTRLTVT.

The chain recombines TRBV6-1 with TRBJ2-7, with 12 bases lining up with TRBD1. Germline CDR1 is MNHNS and CDR2 is SASEGT. After removal of 4 bases from V and 4 bases from J, the junction contained 2 bases not matched to a gene. This CDR3 spans 14 amino acids. In nucleotides, the CDR3 is TGTGCCAGCAGTGTGGGACAGGGGGCTTACGAGCAGTACTTC. The encoded protein is CASSVGQGAYEQYF.